This T cell receptor (beta chain) derives from a study of blood T cell repertoires in COVID-19. Background on the study: Acute and convalescent COVID-19 samples came from the United States, Italy and Spain. Sources were T cells, B-cell-depleted T cells, or PBMCs; the material itself was cDNA or gDNA.

Original methodology: It was from reference gene primer amplification that nucleated cell counts were estimated. TCRdb's copy holds only in-frame clones and misses some; the assay was immunoSEQ multiplex PCR. From that table come the V and J calls and clone size; the DNA was used to work out D and trimming. The sample has around 250,000 clones; about 90% are singletons. CDR3 length: 11 residues. The ends were cut back, 8 bases at V and 6 bases at J, with 11 bases in the middle. In germline, CDR1 is SGHTA, CDR2 FQGNSA. This clonotype originated in a man between 60 and 75 years old with acute or convalescent COVID-19. This sequence joins TRBV7-2 and TRBJ2-7; tentatively, D is TRBD1 (5 bases). The sequenced sample consisted of peripheral blood. CDR3 residues: CASRTSSEQYF. For the CDR3, the DNA is TGTGCCAGCCGGACAAGCTCCGAGCAGTACTTC. The complete variable domain, with remaining parts taken from reference TRBV7-2 and TRBJ2-7, reads GAGVSQSPSNKVTEKGKDVELRCDPISGHTALYWYRQSLGQGLEFLIYFQGNSAPDKSGLPSDRFSAERTGGSVSTLTIQRTQQEDSAVYLCASRTSSEQYFGPGTRLTVT.